Shown below are 15 T cell receptor beta chains from a single sample sequenced in a study of blood T cells in healthy people across ages. A second roughly 7 to 12 cycle PCR used barcoded and J-beta primers. MiXCR, run by TCRdb on the 5' RACE reads, gives a single entry per CDR3 protein. The sample holds 800,000 to 950,000 distinct CDR3 sequences, 45% to 50% seen once. Sequencing was done on a sample of blood. The source of these receptors is a man aged 25-45 years in good health.

The chain couples TRBV2 to TRBJ2-5, with D possibly TRBD1 on 6 matching bases. Trimming left V 7 bases short and J 3 bases short, with 24 bases between. This CDR3 spans 17 amino acids. The germline gives CDR1 SNHLY, CDR2 FYNNEI. CDR3 DNA: TGTGCCAGCAACCGTTTGTATTTCATACGGACAGAAGAGACCCAGTACTTC. It codes for CASNRLYFIRTEETQYF.

The V and J genes are TRBV11-1 and TRBJ2-3; 11 positions agree with TRBD2. The CDR3 extends over 12 amino acids. The V gene's germline CDR1 is SGHAT and CDR2 FQDESV (reference sequence). J was trimmed by 11 bases and V by 5 bases; bases with no gene match: 3. CDR3 region: CASSGGLAGQYF. Written as DNA, the CDR3 is TGTGCCAGCAGCGGCGGACTAGCGGGGCAGTATTTT.

CDR3 bases: TGTGCCAGCACCTACCCAGGACTAGCGGGGGGTCCCTCCTACAATGAGCAGTTCTTC. It codes for CASTYPGLAGGPSYNEQFF. This chain links TRBV7-2 with TRBJ2-1; 14 bases match TRBD2. The CDR3 has 19 residues. V was pared by 7 bases and J by 0 bases, with 11 bases of the junction left unmatched. Germline CDR1 and CDR2: SGHTA and FQGNSA.

In its sample, this clonotype was seen once. V usage is TRBV25-1 and J usage is TRBJ2-1; no clear D gene. The length of the CDR3 is 15 residues. The germline V gene encodes CDR1 MGHDK and CDR2 SYGVNS. V was trimmed by 3 bases and J by 4 bases, leaving 13 bases between them. The CDR3 coding sequence is TGTGCCAGCAGTGACCCAGGAGTCTGGTACAATGAGCAGTTCTTC. Amino acid sequence: CASSDPGVWYNEQFF.

This clonotype occurred a few times. J is TRBJ2-5 and V is TRBV3-1, with D possibly matching TRBD1 (6 bases). CDR1 and CDR2 (germline): LGHDT, YNNKEL (reference sequence). V was cut by 8 bases and J by 2 bases, with 15 bases left in between. CDR3 size: 14 residues. The CDR3 nucleotides read TGTGCCAGCGGGTCAAGCGGACAGCAAGAGACCCAGTACTTC. Protein sequence: CASGSSGQQETQYF.

This clonotype has a handful of counts. The chain couples TRBV7-2 to TRBJ2-7; D unclear. The germline V gene encodes CDR1 SGHTA and CDR2 FQGNSA. The CDR3 covers 15 residues. Trimming removed 2 bases from V and 2 bases from J, with 13 bases in between. The CDR3 nucleotides read TGTGCCAGCAGCTTAAACGGTCTCGGTGCCTACGAGCAGTACTTC. Encoded protein: CASSLNGLGAYEQYF.

This clonotype has only one observation. This chain connects TRBV6-6 to TRBJ1-1; the D gene is possibly TRBD1 (6 bases). CDR1 and CDR2 from the germline V gene are MNHNY and SVGAGI (reference sequence). V lost 7 bases, J lost 6 bases, and 15 bases lay in between. CDR3 size: 13 residues. The CDR3 is CASINRDGAEAFF. The CDR3 DNA sequence: TGTGCCAGCATTAACAGGGACGGGGCTGAAGCTTTCTTT.

The rearrangement uses TRBV7-2 and TRBJ2-7; D is perhaps TRBD1 (6 bases). V was pared by 5 bases and J by 4 bases, with 18 bases between. This CDR3 comprises 15 residues. Germline V gives CDR1 SGHTA, CDR2 FQGNSA. CDR3: CASSPRQDFVYEQYF. The CDR3 DNA reads TGTGCCAGCAGCCCCCGACAGGACTTTGTATACGAGCAGTACTTC.

This clonotype was counted between two and nine times. This rearrangement joins TRBV6-2 or TRBV6-3 to TRBJ2-3; no definite D call. Germline-derived CDR1 and CDR2 are MNHEY and SVGEGT. V lost 4 bases and J lost 2, with 13 bases in between. This CDR3 is built from 15 residues. The CDR3 DNA is TGTGCCAGCAGTTTGTTAGCCTCCACCACAGATACGCAGTATTTT. It codes for CASSLLASTTDTQYF.

This clonotype was counted between two and nine times. CDR3 region: CSVPAGGDEQYF. CDR3 in DNA: TGCAGCGTTCCGGCAGGGGGCGACGAGCAGTACTTC. This rearrangement joins TRBV29-1 to TRBJ2-7; the match to TRBD1 covers 8 bases. The CDR3 loop spans 12 amino acids. Germline-derived CDR1 and CDR2 are SQVTM and ANQGSEA. Trimming took 5 bases from V and 5 from J; bases not matched to a gene: 5.

This clonotype was detected once. The chain links TRBV14 to TRBJ2-1, with D unclear. Germline values: CDR1 SGHDN, CDR2 FVKESK. The CDR3 is 14 amino acids. V dropped 2 bases and J dropped 8 bases, with 13 bases sitting between them. This CDR3 reads CASSQMLASDEQFF. CDR3 DNA: TGTGCCAGCAGCCAAATGTTGGCCTCGGATGAGCAGTTCTTC.

The chain links TRBV10-3 to TRBJ2-3, with 8 bases that match TRBD2. This CDR3 has 16 residues. The V gene's germline CDR1 is ENHRY and CDR2 SYGVKD. Trimming took 4 bases from V and 1 from J; bases not matched to a gene: 7. This chain's CDR3 is CAISGGSGGRTDTQYF. DNA for the CDR3: TGTGCCATCAGTGGGGGGAGCGGGGGCCGCACAGATACGCAGTATTTT.

This clonotype was observed a handful of times. The chain has TRBV7-2 and TRBJ2-1; 8 positions match TRBD1. The V and J ends lost 2 bases and 4 bases, in that order; junction bases with no gene match: 4. Germline V gives CDR1 SGHTA, CDR2 FQGNSA. CDR3 length: 15 residues. The CDR3 nucleotides are TGTGCCAGCAGCTTACAGGGGGCCATTTACAATGAGCAGTTCTTC. It translates to CASSLQGAIYNEQFF. The full variable domain, with the rest looked up from reference TRBV7-2 and TRBJ2-1, is GAGVSQSPSNKVTEKGKDVELRCDPISGHTALYWYRQSLGQGLEFLIYFQGNSAPDKSGLPSDRFSAERTGGSVSTLTIQRTQQEDSAVYLCASSLQGAIYNEQFFGPGTRLTVL.

The rearrangement links TRBV6-5 to TRBJ1-6; D unresolved. The CDR3 loop spans 12 amino acids. The ends were cut back, 11 bases at V and 7 bases at J, with 12 bases in the middle. Germline CDR1 MNHEY, CDR2 SVGAGI. This CDR3 is CASGPPNSPLHF. The CDR3 coding sequence is TGTGCCTCAGGACCCCCAAATTCACCCCTCCACTTT.

This clonotype was seen only a few times. J is TRBJ2-7 and V is TRBV28, with unresolved D. This CDR3 is 13 amino acids long. Per the germline V gene, CDR1 is MDHEN and CDR2 is SYDVKM. V was trimmed by 6 bases and J by 0 bases, leaving 9 bases between them. The CDR3 region is CASSQTPSYEQYF. The CDR3 DNA follows: TGTGCCAGCAGCCAGACACCCTCCTACGAGCAGTACTTC.